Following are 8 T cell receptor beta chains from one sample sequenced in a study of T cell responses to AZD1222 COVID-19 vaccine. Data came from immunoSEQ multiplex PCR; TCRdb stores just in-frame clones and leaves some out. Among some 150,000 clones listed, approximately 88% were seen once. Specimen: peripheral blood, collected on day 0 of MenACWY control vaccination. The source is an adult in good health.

CDR3: CSVEEVSGRFTGELFF. In DNA, the CDR3 is TGCAGCGTTGAAGAGGTTAGCGGGAGGTTCACCGGGGAGCTGTTTTTT. The rearrangement joins TRBV29-1 to TRBJ2-2; TRBD2 matches 10 bases. The CDR3 has 16 residues. V trimming: 0 bases; J trimming: 4 bases; junction bases outside the gene matches: 5. Germline V gives CDR1 SQVTM, CDR2 ANQGSEA.

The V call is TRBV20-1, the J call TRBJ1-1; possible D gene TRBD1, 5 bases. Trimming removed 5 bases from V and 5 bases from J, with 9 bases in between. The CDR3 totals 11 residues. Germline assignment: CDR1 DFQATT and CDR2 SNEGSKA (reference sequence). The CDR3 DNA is TGCAGTGCTTCACAGGAAACTGAAGCTTTCTTT. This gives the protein CSASQETEAFF.

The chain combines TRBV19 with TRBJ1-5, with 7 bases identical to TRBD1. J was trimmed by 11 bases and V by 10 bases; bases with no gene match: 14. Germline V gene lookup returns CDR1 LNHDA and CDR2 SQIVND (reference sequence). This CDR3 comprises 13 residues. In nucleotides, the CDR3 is TGTGCCACCTCGGACAGGTCTTGGGAAACCCAGCATTTT. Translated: CATSDRSWETQHF. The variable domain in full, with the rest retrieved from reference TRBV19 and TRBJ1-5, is DGGITQSPKYLFRKEGQNVTLSCEQNLNHDAMYWYRQDPGQGLRLIYYSQIVNDFQKGDIAEGYSVSREKKESFPLTVTSAQKNPTAFYLCATSDRSWETQHFGDGTRLSIL.

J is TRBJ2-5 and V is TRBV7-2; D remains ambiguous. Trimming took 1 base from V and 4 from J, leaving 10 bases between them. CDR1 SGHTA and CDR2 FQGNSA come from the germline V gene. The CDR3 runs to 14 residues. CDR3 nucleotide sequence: TGTGCCAGCAGCTTAGGTATAGGGCGAGAGACCCAGTACTTC. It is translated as CASSLGIGRETQYF.

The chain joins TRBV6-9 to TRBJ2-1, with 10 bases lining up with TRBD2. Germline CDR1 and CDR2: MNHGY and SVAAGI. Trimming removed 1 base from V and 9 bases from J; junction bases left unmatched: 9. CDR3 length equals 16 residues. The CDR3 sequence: CASSYLGAGGRCEQFF. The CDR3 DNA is TGTGCCAGCAGTTATTTAGGAGCGGGGGGGCGGTGTGAGCAGTTCTTC.

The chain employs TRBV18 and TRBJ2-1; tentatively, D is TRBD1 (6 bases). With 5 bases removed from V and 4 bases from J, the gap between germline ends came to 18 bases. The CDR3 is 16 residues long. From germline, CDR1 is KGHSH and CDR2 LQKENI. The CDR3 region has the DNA TGTGCCAGCTCATGGCAGTACCAACAGGGTTACAATGAGCAGTTCTTC. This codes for CASSWQYQQGYNEQFF.

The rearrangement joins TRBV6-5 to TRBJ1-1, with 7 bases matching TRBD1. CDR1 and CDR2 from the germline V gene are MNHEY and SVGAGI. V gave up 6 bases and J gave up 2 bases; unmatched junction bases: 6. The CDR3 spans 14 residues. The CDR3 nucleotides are TGTGCCAGCAGCCGGGGACAGCTAAACACTGAAGCTTTCTTT. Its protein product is CASSRGQLNTEAFF.

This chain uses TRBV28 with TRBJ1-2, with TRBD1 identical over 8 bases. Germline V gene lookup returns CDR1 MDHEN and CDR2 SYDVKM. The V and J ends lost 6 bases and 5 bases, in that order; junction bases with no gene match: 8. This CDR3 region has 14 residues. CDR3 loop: CASRPDRDRYGYTF. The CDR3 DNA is TGTGCCAGCAGACCGGACAGGGATCGATATGGCTACACCTTC.